This T cell receptor beta chain was identified in a study of identical twins. Study results and limitations: Less excess twin sharing appeared in beta out-of-frame sequences.

Trimming removed 5 bases at V and 7 bases at J, with 21 bases between. The CDR3 has 15 amino acids. The V gene's germline CDR1 is SGHDN and CDR2 FVKESK. A universal primer site arose from template switching, and cDNA bore unique molecular identifiers. TCRdb called the 5' RACE reads again in MiXCR, with one record for every CDR3 protein. The data contain 500,000 to 650,000 distinct CDR3 sequences, 7.1% of them singletons. A word on this clonotype: Its target is not known.

This same sample was also taken into another study, of yellow fever vaccine responses in identical twins.

This chain uses TRBV14 with TRBJ2-7; possible D gene TRBD2, 6 bases. This TCR derives from a woman between 18 and 29 years old in good health. Sequences were obtained from PBMCs. CDR3 DNA: TGTGCCAGCAGCTACGGGGACTCCCCTCGAAGGGAGCAGTACTTC. This translates into CASSYGDSPRREQYF.